One sample yielded the 22 T cell receptor beta chains listed below, sequenced in a study of cytomegalovirus exposure and HLA in healthy donors. Use of 60 Vbeta and 13 Jbeta primers characterized the PCR. The data were produced by immunoSEQ multiplex PCR, yet TCRdb's version contains in-frame clones alone and is incomplete. The repertoire holds almost 200,000 clones, with about 76% as singletons. The sample comprised PBMCs. The receptors come from a male donor in good health and CMV-seropositive.

This clone has just a few counts. No DNA is shown, since the ends of the CDR3 on it are uncertain; the CDR3 is the one TCRdb lists. V usage is TRBV1 and J usage is TRBJ1-6; the D call TRBD1 from the table was never checked on the DNA. TRBV1 is termed a pseudogene. The CDR3 length is 16 residues, termini included. The CDR3 sequence is CTSSQVAPGINSPLHF.

The chain couples TRBV28 to TRBJ1-5; D gene ambiguous. The CDR3 consists of 12 residues. Trimming shortened V by 6 bases and J by 9 bases, and 12 bases separated the two germline ends. The germline V gene has CDR1 MDHEN and CDR2 SYDVKM. The CDR3 loop is CASSSVARPQHF. As DNA, the CDR3 is TGTGCCAGCAGCTCCGTAGCGCGGCCCCAGCATTTT.

The CDR3: CATSPDSLGYIQYF. The CDR3, as DNA: TGTGCCACCAGCCCGGACTCATTGGGATACATTCAGTACTTC. The V and J genes are TRBV15 and TRBJ2-4, with D perhaps matching TRBD2 (5 bases). The CDR3 sequence is 14 residues long. From germline, CDR1 is LNHNV and CDR2 YYDKDF (reference sequence). The germline V and J ends were trimmed by 5 bases and 8 bases, with 16 bases remaining between them.

V usage is TRBV28 and J usage is TRBJ2-3; weak D call: TRBD2 (5 bases). Germline V gene sequence: CDR1 MDHEN, CDR2 SYDVKM. V lost 6 bases, J lost 2 bases, and 15 bases lay in between. This CDR3 has 15 residues. The CDR3 coding sequence is TGTGCCAGCAGCGTGCCTGCGCGGGTCACAGATACGCAGTATTTT. Protein product: CASSVPARVTDTQYF.

This clone was seen a handful of times. The CDR3 loop reads CASSPGLPAAEAFF. CDR3 bases: TGCGCCAGCAGCCCTGGGTTACCGGCGGCTGAAGCTTTCTTT. The chain recombines TRBV5-1 with TRBJ1-1; D remains unclear. V lost 4 bases and J lost 6, with 16 bases in between. CDR3 length: 14 residues. Germline V gene sequence: CDR1 SGHRS, CDR2 YFSETQ.

The chain recombines TRBV11-2 with TRBJ1-5, with no clear D. V shed 0 bases and J shed 5 bases, with 5 bases lying between them. Germline V gene data show CDR1 as SGHAT and CDR2 as FQNNGV. This CDR3 has 13 amino acids. CDR3 nucleotide sequence: TGTGCCAGCAGCTTAGATAGAGATCAGCCCCAGCATTTT. Its protein is CASSLDRDQPQHF.

This sequence joins TRBV9 and TRBJ2-1; D is perhaps TRBD2 (7 bases). Trimming cost V 4 bases and J 10 bases, with 15 bases left between them. The CDR3 runs to 13 residues. Germline-derived CDR1 and CDR2 are SGDLS and YYNGEE. CDR3 in DNA: TGTGCCAGCAGCCTGGGCGGGGGCGACGAGCAGTTCTTC. This codes for CASSLGGGDEQFF.

The rearrangement uses TRBV5-1 and TRBJ1-5; TRBD1 aligns across 7 bases. V lost 1 base to trimming and J lost 4 bases; unmatched junction nucleotides: 5. Germline V gene sequence: CDR1 SGHRS, CDR2 YFSETQ. The CDR3 covers 15 residues. CDR3 coding DNA: TGCGCCAGCAGCTTGAGGGGACAGAGAAATCAGCCCCAGCATTTT. This sequence encodes CASSLRGQRNQPQHF.

The chain links TRBV9 to TRBJ1-1; TRBD1 is a possible D gene (5 bases). Deletions cut 2 bases from V and 4 bases from J, with 15 bases between. The CDR3 is 15 amino acids. CDR1 and CDR2 (germline): SGDLS, YYNGEE. The CDR3 bases are TGTGCCAGCAGCGTTTCCGGGATGGGGGGCACTGAAGCTTTCTTT. Its protein is CASSVSGMGGTEAFF. Based on the CDR3 plus reference TRBV9 and TRBJ1-1, the full variable domain is DSGVTQTPKHLITATGQRVTLRCSPRSGDLSVYWYQQSLDQGLQFLIQYYNGEERAKGNILERFSAQQFPDLHSELNLSSLELGDSALYFCASSVSGMGGTEAFFGQGTRLTVV.

The chain has TRBV6-1 and TRBJ2-7, with 10 bases lining up with TRBD1. With 10 bases clipped from V and 7 bases from J, the junction kept 13 bases outside the gene matches. Germline assignment: CDR1 MNHNS and CDR2 SASEGT. The CDR3 runs to 14 residues. The CDR3 sequence is CATLEGQGLREQYF. In DNA, the CDR3 is TGTGCCACCCTGGAGGGACAGGGGTTGAGGGAGCAGTACTTC.

The chain couples TRBV7-2 to TRBJ2-5; D perhaps matches TRBD1 (5 bases). The CDR3 is 16 residues long. With 1 base removed from V and 10 bases from J, the gap between germline ends came to 22 bases. The V gene's germline CDR1 is SGHTA and CDR2 FQGNSA. The CDR3 nucleotides read TGTGCCAGCAGCTTAGATGGGGCGTCCTCAAATATCATCCAGTACTTC. Translation gives CASSLDGASSNIIQYF. Full variable domain (outside the CDR3, taken from reference TRBV7-2 and TRBJ2-5): GAGVSQSPSNKVTEKGKDVELRCDPISGHTALYWYRQSLGQGLEFLIYFQGNSAPDKSGLPSDRFSAERTGGSVSTLTIQRTQQEDSAVYLCASSLDGASSNIIQYFGPGTRLLVL.

This sequence joins TRBV5-4 and TRBJ1-1; the D is unclear. Per the germline V gene, CDR1 is SGHNT and CDR2 is YYREEE (reference sequence). This CDR3 contains 11 residues. Between the trimmed V and J ends, which lost 4 bases and 6 bases, there was a span of 7 bases. The CDR3 spells CASSIRSEAFF. The CDR3 coding sequence is TGTGCCAGCAGCATCCGTTCTGAAGCTTTCTTT.

With respect to this clone: In the same sample, other DNA sequences code for this CDR3. The chain carries TRBV6-5 and TRBJ2-1; 8 bases are shared with TRBD2. There are 11 residues in the CDR3. V was pared by 6 bases and J by 9 bases, with 1 base of the junction left unmatched. The V gene's germline CDR1 is MNHEY and CDR2 SVGAGI. CDR3 protein: CASSRGGEQFF. DNA of the CDR3: TGTGCCAGCAGCCGGGGGGGTGAGCAGTTCTTC.

J is TRBJ1-5 and V is TRBV9, with D maybe TRBD1 (5 bases). The CDR3 covers 14 residues. Germline CDR1 reads SGDLS; CDR2 reads YYNGEE. DNA of the CDR3: TGTGCGGCGGGGCGGGGGATGATAGATCAGCCCCAGCATTTT. Its translation: CAAGRGMIDQPQHF. Full variable domain (outside the CDR3, taken from reference TRBV9 and TRBJ1-5): DSGVTQTPKHLITATGQRVTLRCSPRSGDLSVYWYQQSLDQGLQFLIQYYNGEERAKGNILERFSAQQFPDLHSELNLSSLELGDSALYFCAAGRGMIDQPQHFGDGTRLSIL.

This chain uses TRBV18 with TRBJ1-1, with D possibly being TRBD1 (6 bases). V shed 5 bases and J shed 1 base, with 14 bases lying between them. Germline CDR1 KGHSH, CDR2 LQKENI. The CDR3 has 15 amino acids. The CDR3 sequence is CASSSQTGSNTEAFF. The CDR3 DNA reads as TGTGCCAGCTCATCACAGACAGGATCGAACACTGAAGCTTTCTTT. The full variable domain, in which reference TRBV18 and TRBJ1-1 provide the parts outside the CDR3, is NAGVMQNPRHLVRRRGQEARLRCSPMKGHSHVYWYRQLPEEGLKFMVYLQKENIIDESGMPKERFSAEFPKEGPSILRIQQVVRGDSAAYFCASSSQTGSNTEAFFGQGTRLTVV.

The J gene is TRBJ2-3, the V gene TRBV9; 7 positions match TRBD2. The CDR3 runs to 16 residues. The V and J ends lost 1 base and 3 bases, in that order; junction bases with no gene match: 8. CDR1 and CDR2 from the germline V gene are SGDLS and YYNGEE. The CDR3 nucleotides are TGTGCCAGCAGCGTAAGGGCGGGAGTGACGACAGATACGCAGTATTTT. It codes for CASSVRAGVTTDTQYF.

The V call is TRBV29-1, the J call TRBJ1-5, with D unresolved. The CDR3 sequence is 13 residues long. Germline values: CDR1 SQVTM, CDR2 ANQGSEA. Trimming stripped 4 bases from V and 1 base from J, with 8 bases between. The CDR3 loop is CSVAEASNQPQHF. The CDR3 DNA reads TGCAGCGTTGCGGAGGCGAGCAATCAGCCCCAGCATTTT.

CDR3 sequence: CASSSLTDTQYF. CDR3 DNA: TGTGCCAGCAGCTCCCTAACAGATACGCAGTATTTT. This chain links TRBV11-3 with TRBJ2-3; D is unclear. Trimming left V 4 bases short and J 3 bases short, with 5 bases between. Germline V gene sequence: CDR1 SGHNT, CDR2 YENEEA. The CDR3 sequence is 12 residues long.

To note about this clone: An end of the junction does not agree with germline; a read error may underlie this. The V and J genes are TRBV7-9 and TRBJ2-7; 7 bases align to TRBD2. CDR1 is SEHNR, CDR2 FQNEAQ, per germline (reference sequence). This CDR3 spans 15 amino acids. The CDR3 sequence: CSSSGRESGSYEQYF. In DNA, the CDR3 is TGTTCCAGCAGCGGGCGGGAGTCGGGCTCCTACGAGCAGTACTTC.

This CDR3 reads CASSQDSGVVGELFF. The DNA of the CDR3 is TGCGCCAGCAGCCAAGATTCGGGAGTTGTCGGGGAGCTGTTTTTT. The chain has TRBV4-1 and TRBJ2-2; tentative D call: TRBD2 (6 bases). Germline V gives CDR1 MGHRA, CDR2 YSYEKL. The CDR3 consists of 15 residues. Trimming cost V 0 bases and J 7 bases, with 12 bases left between them.

The chain couples TRBV7-2 to TRBJ2-5; TRBD1 is a possible D gene (8 bases). This CDR3 contains 14 residues. Trimming shortened V by 10 bases and J by 5 bases, and 20 bases separated the two germline ends. CDR1 is SGHTA and CDR2 is FQGNSA in the germline V gene. In DNA, the CDR3 is TGTGCCACGGGGGGCAGGGGGCGCGCGGAGACCCAGTACTTC. Protein: CATGGRGRAETQYF.

J is TRBJ2-3 and V is TRBV4-3, with 8 bases lining up with TRBD2. After removal of 3 bases from V and 7 bases from J, the junction contained 27 bases not matched to a gene. The CDR3 loop spans 21 amino acids. Germline V lookup: CDR1 LGHNA, CDR2 YSLEER. CDR3 DNA sequence: TGCGCCAGCAGCCACCCGACCCGGGGGGCGGCGGGAGGAGCGGAATTCAATACGCAGTATTTT. It codes for CASSHPTRGAAGGAEFNTQYF.